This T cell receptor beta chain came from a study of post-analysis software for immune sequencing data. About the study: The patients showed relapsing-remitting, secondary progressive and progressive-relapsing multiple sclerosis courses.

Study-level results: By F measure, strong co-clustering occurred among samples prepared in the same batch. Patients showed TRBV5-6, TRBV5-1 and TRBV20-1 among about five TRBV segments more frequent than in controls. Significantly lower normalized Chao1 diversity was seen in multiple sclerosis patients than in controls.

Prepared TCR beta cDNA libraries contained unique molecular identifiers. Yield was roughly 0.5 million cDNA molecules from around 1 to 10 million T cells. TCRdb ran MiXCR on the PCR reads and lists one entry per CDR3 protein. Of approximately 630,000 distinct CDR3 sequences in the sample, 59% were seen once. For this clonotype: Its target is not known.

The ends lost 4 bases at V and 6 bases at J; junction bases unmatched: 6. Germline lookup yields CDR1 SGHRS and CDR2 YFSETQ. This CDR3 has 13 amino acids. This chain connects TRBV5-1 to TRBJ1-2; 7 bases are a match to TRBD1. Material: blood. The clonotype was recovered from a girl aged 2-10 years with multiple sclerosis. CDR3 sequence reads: CASSQQGTDGYTF. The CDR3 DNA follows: TGCGCCAGCAGCCAACAGGGGACGGATGGCTACACCTTC.